The next 32 T cell receptor beta chains were all read from a single sample in a study of blood T cell repertoires in COVID-19 (TCRdb year 2020). Libraries were constructed by the immunoSEQ multiplex PCR assay. TCRdb carries this immuneACCESS record with in-frame sequences only. Its versions omit some clonotypes, under half of them owing to an unresolved V gene in the studies checked, with the rest unexplained. Present in this sample are under 200,000 clones, approximately 87% of which were seen just once. The top ten clonotypes cover 3.7% of the sample. The material sequenced was peripheral blood. The receptors originated from a man aged 18 to 30 with active or convalescent COVID-19.

The gene calls are TRBV5-4 and TRBJ1-3; D gene uncertain. This CDR3 has 15 residues. Germline CDR1 reads SGHNT; CDR2 reads YYREEE (reference sequence). Trimming shortened V by 0 bases and J by 0 bases, and 7 bases separated the two germline ends. The CDR3 nucleotides are TGTGCCAGCAGCTTGGGGCCTAGCTCTGGAAACACCATATATTTT. Encoded protein: CASSLGPSSGNTIYF.

The chain links TRBV6-2 or TRBV6-3 to TRBJ1-5, with 8 bases lining up with TRBD1. Unmatched junction bases numbered 12, after V lost 6 bases and J lost 2 bases. This CDR3 is 17 amino acids long. Germline V gives CDR1 MNHEY, CDR2 SVGEGT. The CDR3: CASSPGTGGLGNQPQHF. As DNA, the CDR3 is TGTGCCAGCAGCCCGGGGACAGGCGGACTGGGCAATCAGCCCCAGCATTTT.

The gene calls are TRBV5-1 and TRBJ2-1; 11 nucleotides agree with TRBD2. V lost 0 bases, J lost 6 bases, and 5 bases stayed unmatched. From germline, CDR1 is SGHRS and CDR2 YFSETQ. The CDR3 covers 16 residues. DNA of the CDR3: TGCGCCAGCAGCTTGGACCTAGCGGGAGGAGCCAATGAGCAGTTCTTC. It encodes CASSLDLAGGANEQFF.

The rearrangement uses TRBV3-1 (or the pseudogene TRBV3-2) and TRBJ2-3; 14 bases are shared with TRBD2. Trimming took 3 bases from V and 11 from J; bases not matched to a gene: 19. Germline V gene sequence: CDR1 LGHDT, CDR2 YNNKEL (reference sequence). CDR3 size: 19 residues. Here the CDR3 reads CASSHGILGGTSGGQRQYF. DNA of the CDR3: TGTGCCAGCAGCCACGGGATACTCGGCGGGACTAGCGGGGGACAGAGGCAGTATTTT.

This clone was counted once. The chain uses TRBV14 and TRBJ1-6; 9 nucleotides line up with TRBD1. The germline gives CDR1 SGHDN, CDR2 FVKESK. This CDR3 comprises 16 residues. V gave up 0 bases and J gave up 10 bases; unmatched junction bases: 7. As DNA, the CDR3 is TGTGCCAGCAGCCAAGATGTAGGGACAGGGAGCTCACCCCTCCACTTT. Translation: CASSQDVGTGSSPLHF.

The count of this clone is one. The V and J genes are TRBV4-2 and TRBJ2-1, with 7 bases fitting TRBD2. CDR1 is LGHNA and CDR2 is YNFKEQ in the germline V gene. The V segment lost 6 bases and the J segment 7 bases; nucleotides outside the gene matches: 9. CDR3 length: 14 residues. The CDR3 reads CASSFRGLSNEQFF. The CDR3 DNA reads as TGTGCCAGCAGTTTCCGGGGACTATCTAATGAGCAGTTCTTC.

The genes are TRBV5-1 and TRBJ2-3; 8 bases agree with TRBD1. Germline lookup yields CDR1 SGHRS and CDR2 YFSETQ. With 4 bases clipped from V and 0 bases from J, the junction kept 7 bases outside the gene matches. CDR3 length: 16 amino acids. CDR3 loop: CASSPETGASTDTQYF. Here the CDR3 DNA reads TGCGCCAGCAGCCCTGAGACAGGGGCGAGCACAGATACGCAGTATTTT.

The rearrangement uses TRBV30 and TRBJ2-7, with a weak D call TRBD1 (5 bases). The CDR3 runs 12 residues. CDR1 and CDR2 from the germline V gene are GTSNPN and SVGIG (reference sequence). V was pared by 0 bases and J by 4 bases, with 7 bases between. The CDR3 DNA sequence: TGTGCCTGGAGTGTAAGGGGATACGAGCAGTACTTC. Its translation: CAWSVRGYEQYF.

This chain joins TRBV11-1 and TRBJ2-3; the D is unclear. V lost 1 base, J lost 1 base, and 9 bases lay in between. The CDR3 contains 15 residues. Germline-derived CDR1 and CDR2 are SGHAT and FQDESV (reference sequence). The chain's CDR3 is CASSLGAIGTDTQYF. The CDR3 bases are TGTGCCAGCAGCTTAGGGGCTATAGGCACAGATACGCAGTATTTT. Together with reference TRBV11-1 and TRBJ2-3, the CDR3 gives the full variable domain: EAEVAQSPRYKITEKSQAVAFWCDPISGHATLYWYRQILGQGPELLVQFQDESVVDDSQLPKDRFSAERLKGVDSTLKIQPAELGDSAMYLCASSLGAIGTDTQYFGPGTRLTVL.

J is TRBJ2-7 and V is TRBV13; tentatively, D is TRBD2 (6 bases). The germline V gene has CDR1 PRHDT and CDR2 FYEKMQ (reference sequence). This CDR3 has 16 amino acids. Trimming left V 5 bases short and J 1 base short, with 18 bases between. The CDR3 bases are TGTGCCAGCAGCCTTCTAGGAGGGGCCAGTTCCTACGAGCAGTACTTC. It specifies CASSLLGGASSYEQYF.

The CDR3: CASSSLTGQGSYEQYF. The CDR3, as DNA: TGTGCCAGCAGCTCGCTTACGGGACAGGGTTCCTACGAGCAGTACTTC. This chain connects TRBV5-6 to TRBJ2-7; 9 bases align to TRBD1. V gave up 3 bases and J gave up 1 base; unmatched junction bases: 8. Germline V gene lookup returns CDR1 SGHDT and CDR2 YYEEEE. The CDR3 is 16 amino acids.

V usage is TRBV4-1 and J usage is TRBJ2-7, with 7 bases aligning to TRBD1. The CDR3 has 14 residues. The germline V gene encodes CDR1 MGHRA and CDR2 YSYEKL. The junction had 3 bases not matched to a gene; V was cut back by 4 bases and J by 0 bases. The CDR3 DNA sequence: TGCGCCAGCAGCCCTGGACAGGCCTCCTACGAGCAGTACTTC. It yields the protein CASSPGQASYEQYF.

The V and J genes are TRBV13 and TRBJ1-1, with D maybe TRBD1 (6 bases). The CDR3 runs 16 residues. Germline V lookup: CDR1 PRHDT, CDR2 FYEKMQ (reference sequence). Between the trimmed V and J ends, which lost 5 bases and 5 bases, there was a span of 21 bases. In DNA form, the CDR3 reads TGTGCCAGCAGCCCCAACGTTGAGGGGGGGAGGACTGAAGCTTTCTTT. It codes for CASSPNVEGGRTEAFF.

The rearrangement links TRBV5-1 to TRBJ2-2; 12 bases map to TRBD2. The CDR3 is 15 residues long. Germline loops: CDR1 SGHRS, CDR2 YFSETQ. J gave up 1 base and V 5 bases, and 0 bases lay outside the gene matches. The CDR3 reads CASRLAGGNTGELFF. CDR3 in DNA: TGCGCCAGCAGACTAGCGGGAGGGAACACCGGGGAGCTGTTTTTT.

V and J are TRBV19 and TRBJ2-2; 8 bases map to TRBD1. The CDR3 is 15 amino acids. J gave up 0 bases and V 6 bases, and 3 bases lay outside the gene matches. Germline assignment: CDR1 LNHDA and CDR2 SQIVND (reference sequence). The CDR3 loop is CASRDRVTNTGELFF. DNA of the CDR3: TGTGCCAGTAGGGACAGGGTGACGAACACCGGGGAGCTGTTTTTT.

The rearrangement uses TRBV10-3 and TRBJ2-7; D might be TRBD1 (6 bases). This CDR3 spans 13 amino acids. The V gene lost 5 bases and the J gene lost 4 bases, with 12 bases spanning the gap. Germline loops: CDR1 ENHRY, CDR2 SYGVKD. The CDR3 region has the DNA TGTGCCATCAGTAGGCAGGGGCCGTACGAGCAGTACTTC. The encoded protein is CAISRQGPYEQYF.

This clone occurred a few times. This chain links TRBV24-1 with TRBJ1-3, with no clear D. Trimming removed 4 bases from V and 6 bases from J, with 21 bases in between. CDR1 and CDR2 (germline): KGHDR, SFDVKD. This CDR3 has 17 residues. CDR3 in amino acids: CATSDPRIISRENTIYF. CDR3 bases: TGTGCCACCAGTGACCCCCGGATAATTAGCCGGGAAAACACCATATATTTT.

V and J are TRBV19 and TRBJ2-7, with 10 bases fitting TRBD2. The length of the CDR3 is 15 residues. V lost 4 bases and J lost 2; bases outside the gene matches: 5. Germline assignment: CDR1 LNHDA and CDR2 SQIVND (reference sequence). CDR3 sequence: CASSTRTSGAYEQYF. The CDR3 region has the DNA TGTGCCAGTAGTACCCGGACTAGCGGTGCCTACGAGCAGTACTTC.

The chain carries TRBV24-1 and TRBJ2-7, with D tentatively TRBD2 (6 bases). V was shortened by 1 base and J by 7 bases, with 19 bases between the two germline ends. Germline V gene data show CDR1 as KGHDR and CDR2 as SFDVKD. The CDR3 sequence is 16 residues long. The CDR3 reads CATSDFSEGLGWEQYF. The CDR3 nucleotides are TGTGCCACCAGTGATTTTTCGGAGGGGTTGGGGTGGGAGCAGTACTTC.

V usage is TRBV9 and J usage is TRBJ2-2; D is undetermined. V gave up 1 base and J gave up 6 bases, with 13 bases separating them. The CDR3 has 15 amino acids. Germline CDR1 is SGDLS and CDR2 is YYNGEE. The CDR3 loop is CASSVWSDSPGELFF. DNA of the CDR3: TGTGCCAGCAGCGTATGGTCAGACTCCCCCGGGGAGCTGTTTTTT.

This clone has only one observation. The chain combines TRBV3-1 (or the pseudogene TRBV3-2) with TRBJ2-1, with D possibly matching TRBD2 (5 bases). The CDR3 has 13 amino acids. V gave up 4 bases and J gave up 10 bases, with 14 bases separating them. Germline V gene sequence: CDR1 LGHDT, CDR2 YNNKEL (reference sequence). This CDR3 reads CASSPRGYGEQFF. The DNA for the CDR3 is TGTGCCAGCAGCCCGCGCGGGTATGGGGAGCAGTTCTTC.

This rearrangement joins TRBV6-5 to TRBJ1-2; TRBD1 agrees at 9 bases. The length of the CDR3 is 14 residues. V gave up 7 bases and J gave up 4 bases; unmatched junction bases: 7. Germline V gives CDR1 MNHEY, CDR2 SVGAGI. CDR3 coding DNA: TGTGCCAGCACCAAACAGGGGGCATTCTATGGCTACACCTTC. This translates into CASTKQGAFYGYTF.

The chain carries TRBV7-9 and TRBJ1-1; D remains unclear. The CDR3 runs to 15 residues. The germline V gene encodes CDR1 SEHNR and CDR2 FQNEAQ (reference sequence). With 5 bases removed from V and 1 base from J, the gap between germline ends came to 14 bases. The CDR3 region has the DNA TGTGCCAGCAGCCAGCCGTGGGGAGAGAACACTGAAGCTTTCTTT. Translated: CASSQPWGENTEAFF.

For the CDR3, the DNA is TGTGCCAGCTTTAACAGGGCTGCCTTCTATGAGCAGTTCTTC. Its protein product is CASFNRAAFYEQFF. This chain connects TRBV5-6 to TRBJ2-1, with D possibly matching TRBD1 (6 bases). Trimming shortened V by 7 bases and J by 8 bases, and 19 bases separated the two germline ends. The CDR3 consists of 14 residues. Per germline, CDR1 SGHDT and CDR2 YYEEEE. The full variable domain, in which reference TRBV5-6 and TRBJ2-1 provide the parts outside the CDR3, is DAGVTQSPTHLIKTRGQQVTLRCSPKSGHDTVSWYQQALGQGPQFIFQYYEEEERQRGNFPDRFSGHQFPNYSSELNVNALLLGDSALYLCASFNRAAFYEQFFGPGTRLTVL.

The V and J genes are TRBV7-9 and TRBJ2-3; D may be TRBD1 (6 bases). Germline V gene lookup returns CDR1 SEHNR and CDR2 FQNEAQ (reference sequence). The V end was cut by 1 base, the J end by 5 bases, with 13 bases between. The CDR3 is 15 residues long. In nucleotides, the CDR3 is TGTGCCAGCAGCTTAGGGGGGCGGATGGGAGATACGCAGTATTTT. Residues: CASSLGGRMGDTQYF.

V and J are TRBV13 and TRBJ1-2; 7 positions agree with TRBD1. The V gene's germline CDR1 is PRHDT and CDR2 FYEKMQ (reference sequence). After removal of 4 bases from V and 3 bases from J, the junction contained 8 bases not matched to a gene. This CDR3 contains 15 residues. As DNA, the CDR3 is TGTGCCAGCAGCTACGACAGGGCGCTCCACTATGGCTACACCTTC. This gives the protein CASSYDRALHYGYTF.

This chain joins TRBV19 and TRBJ1-1; no clear D. Per germline, CDR1 LNHDA and CDR2 SQIVND (reference sequence). The CDR3 is made up of 14 amino acids. V was trimmed by 6 bases and J by 1 base, leaving 12 bases between them. Written as DNA, the CDR3 is TGTGCCAGTAGCCCACTGATTTGGAACACTGAAGCTTTCTTT. It translates to CASSPLIWNTEAFF.

This clone was picked up one time. The rearrangement uses TRBV5-1 and TRBJ2-3; 8 bases match TRBD1. Trimming at V came to 6 bases and at J to 0 bases, leaving 3 bases not matched to a gene. The CDR3 contains 14 residues. Looked up from germline, CDR1 is SGHRS and CDR2 is YFSETQ. The CDR3 reads CASTDRASTDTQYF. The CDR3, as DNA: TGCGCCAGCACGGACAGGGCTAGCACAGATACGCAGTATTTT.

The CDR3 sequence is CASSSGDRAYEAFF. In DNA form, the CDR3 reads TGTGCCAGCAGTTCCGGAGACAGGGCCTATGAAGCTTTCTTT. The genes are TRBV6-2 or TRBV6-3 and TRBJ1-1; 7 bases are a match to TRBD1. The CDR3 is made up of 14 amino acids. Looked up from germline, CDR1 is MNHEY and CDR2 is SVGEGT. Germline trimming cut 4 bases from V and 7 bases from J; bases unmatched to any gene: 9.

The genes are TRBV12-5 and TRBJ2-5, with a weak D call TRBD1 (6 bases). This CDR3 has 12 amino acids. Trimming cost V 6 bases and J 1 base, with 6 bases left between them. Germline V lookup: CDR1 LGHNT, CDR2 FRNRAP. CDR3 region: CASGDSQETQYF. CDR3 nucleotide sequence: TGTGCTAGTGGGGACAGCCAAGAGACCCAGTACTTC.

This chain uses TRBV14 with TRBJ1-5; no definite D call. Germline V gene sequence: CDR1 SGHDN, CDR2 FVKESK. V lost 3 bases, J lost 11 bases, and 14 bases lay in between. The CDR3 runs to 13 residues. CDR3 sequence: CASSHSLLTAQHF. In DNA form, the CDR3 reads TGTGCCAGCAGCCATAGTTTACTAACGGCCCAGCATTTT. Variable domain in full (rest from reference TRBV14 and TRBJ1-5): EAGVTQFPSHSVIEKGQTVTLRCDPISGHDNLYWYRRVMGKEIKFLLHFVKESKQDESGMPNNRFLAERTGGTYSTLKVQPAELEDSGVYFCASSHSLLTAQHFGDGTRLSIL.

This chain links TRBV27 with TRBJ2-3; weak D call: TRBD2 (7 bases). The CDR3 contains 18 residues. V lost 1 base to trimming and J lost 4 bases, with 21 bases between them. In germline, CDR1 is MNHEY, CDR2 SMNVEV (reference sequence). This chain's CDR3 is CASSLFSPRGARSDTQYF. In DNA form, the CDR3 reads TGTGCCAGCAGTTTATTTTCCCCCCGGGGGGCAAGATCAGATACGCAGTATTTT.